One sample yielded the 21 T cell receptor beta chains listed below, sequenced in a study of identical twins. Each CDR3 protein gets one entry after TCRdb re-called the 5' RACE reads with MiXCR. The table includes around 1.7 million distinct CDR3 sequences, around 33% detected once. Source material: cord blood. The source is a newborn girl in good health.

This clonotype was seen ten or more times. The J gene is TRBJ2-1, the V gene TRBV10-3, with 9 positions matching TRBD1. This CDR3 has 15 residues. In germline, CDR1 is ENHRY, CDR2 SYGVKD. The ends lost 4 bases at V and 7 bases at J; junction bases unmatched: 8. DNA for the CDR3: TGTGCCATCAGTGGTCCGGACAGGGGCAAAAATGAGCAGTTCTTC. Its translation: CAISGPDRGKNEQFF.

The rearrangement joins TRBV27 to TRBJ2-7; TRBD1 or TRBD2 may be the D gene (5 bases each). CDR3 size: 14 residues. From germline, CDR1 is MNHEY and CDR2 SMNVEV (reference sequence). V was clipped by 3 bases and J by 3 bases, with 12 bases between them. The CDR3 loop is CASSFRDGDYEQYF. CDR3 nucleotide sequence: TGTGCCAGCAGTTTCCGGGACGGCGACTACGAGCAGTACTTC.

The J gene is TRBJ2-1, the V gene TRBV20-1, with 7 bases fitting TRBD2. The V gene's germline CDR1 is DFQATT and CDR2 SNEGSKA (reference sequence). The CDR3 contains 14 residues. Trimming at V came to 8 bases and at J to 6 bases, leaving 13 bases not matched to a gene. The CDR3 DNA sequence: TGCAGTCCCTCCGGGCTAGCGGACTCCAATGAGCAGTTCTTC. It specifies CSPSGLADSNEQFF.

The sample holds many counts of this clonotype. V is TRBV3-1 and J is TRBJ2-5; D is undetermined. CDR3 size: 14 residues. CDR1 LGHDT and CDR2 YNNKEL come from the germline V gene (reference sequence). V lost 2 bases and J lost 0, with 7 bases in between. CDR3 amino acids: CASSQRLNQETQYF. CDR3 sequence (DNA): TGTGCCAGCAGCCAAAGACTGAACCAAGAGACCCAGTACTTC.

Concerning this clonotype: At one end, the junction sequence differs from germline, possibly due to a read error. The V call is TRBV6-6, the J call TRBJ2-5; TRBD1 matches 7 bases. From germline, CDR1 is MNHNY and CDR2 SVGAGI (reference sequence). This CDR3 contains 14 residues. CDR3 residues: CASSSNRGQETRYF. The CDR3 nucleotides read TGTGCCAGCAGTTCCAACAGGGGACAAGAGACCCGGTACTTC.

The CDR3 protein is CASSPPDRGWQPQHF. The CDR3 coding sequence is TGTGCCAGCAGTCCCCCCGACAGGGGGTGGCAGCCCCAGCATTTT. The gene calls are TRBV28 and TRBJ1-5; 9 bases line up with TRBD1. The V and J ends lost 5 bases and 7 bases, in that order; junction bases with no gene match: 9. CDR1 MDHEN and CDR2 SYDVKM come from the germline V gene. This CDR3 comprises 15 residues.

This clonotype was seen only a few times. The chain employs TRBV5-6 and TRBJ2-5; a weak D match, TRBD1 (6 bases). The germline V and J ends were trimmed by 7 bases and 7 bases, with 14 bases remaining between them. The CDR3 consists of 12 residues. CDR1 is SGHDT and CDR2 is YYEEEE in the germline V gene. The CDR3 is CASHRQDRTQYF. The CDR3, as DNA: TGTGCCAGCCATAGACAGGACCGGACCCAGTACTTC.

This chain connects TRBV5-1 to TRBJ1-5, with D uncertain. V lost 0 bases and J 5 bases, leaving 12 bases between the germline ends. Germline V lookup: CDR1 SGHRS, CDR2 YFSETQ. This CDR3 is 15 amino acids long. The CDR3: CASSLAPGEYQPQHF. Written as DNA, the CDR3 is TGCGCCAGCAGCTTGGCCCCCGGCGAATATCAGCCCCAGCATTTT.

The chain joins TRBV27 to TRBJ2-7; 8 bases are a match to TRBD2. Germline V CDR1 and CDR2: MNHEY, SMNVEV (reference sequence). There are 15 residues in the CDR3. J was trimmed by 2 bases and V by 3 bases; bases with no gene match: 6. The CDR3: CASSFSRGGAYEQYF. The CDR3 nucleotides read TGTGCCAGCAGTTTTTCTCGGGGGGGGGCCTACGAGCAGTACTTC.

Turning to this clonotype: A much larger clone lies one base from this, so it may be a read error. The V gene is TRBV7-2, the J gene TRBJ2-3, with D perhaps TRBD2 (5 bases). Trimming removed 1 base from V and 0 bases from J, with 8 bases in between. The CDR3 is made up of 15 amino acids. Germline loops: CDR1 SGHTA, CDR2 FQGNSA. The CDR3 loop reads CASSLVRVSTDTQYF. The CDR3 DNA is TGTGCCAGCAGCTTAGTGCGGGTCAGCACAGATACGCAGTATTTT. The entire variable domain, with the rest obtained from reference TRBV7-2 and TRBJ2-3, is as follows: GAGVSQSPSNKVTEKGKDVELRCDPISGHTALYWYRQSLGQGLEFLIYFQGNSAPDKSGLPSDRFSAERTGGSVSTLTIQRTQQEDSAVYLCASSLVRVSTDTQYFGPGTRLTVL.

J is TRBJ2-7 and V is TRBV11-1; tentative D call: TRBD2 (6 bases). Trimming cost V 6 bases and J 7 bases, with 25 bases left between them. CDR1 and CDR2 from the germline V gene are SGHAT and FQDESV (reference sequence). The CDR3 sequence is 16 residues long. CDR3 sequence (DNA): TGTGCCAGCAGTCGGCGGACTACCCCTTTCTACAATGAGCAGTACTTC. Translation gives CASSRRTTPFYNEQYF. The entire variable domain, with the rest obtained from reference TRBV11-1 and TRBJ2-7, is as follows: EAEVAQSPRYKITEKSQAVAFWCDPISGHATLYWYRQILGQGPELLVQFQDESVVDDSQLPKDRFSAERLKGVDSTLKIQPAELGDSAMYLCASSRRTTPFYNEQYFGPGTRLTVT.

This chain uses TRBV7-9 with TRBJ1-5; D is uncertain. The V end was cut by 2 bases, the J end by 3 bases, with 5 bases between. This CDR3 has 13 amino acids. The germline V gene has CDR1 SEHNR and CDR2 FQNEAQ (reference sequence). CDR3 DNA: TGTGCCAGCAGCTTACGGAACAATCAGCCCCAGCATTTT. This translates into CASSLRNNQPQHF.

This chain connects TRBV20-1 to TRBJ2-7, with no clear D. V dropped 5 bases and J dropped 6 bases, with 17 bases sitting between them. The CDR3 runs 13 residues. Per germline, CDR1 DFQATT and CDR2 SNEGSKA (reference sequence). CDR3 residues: CSAPRVRMGEQYF. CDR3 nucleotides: TGCAGTGCTCCCCGAGTTAGGATGGGCGAGCAGTACTTC.

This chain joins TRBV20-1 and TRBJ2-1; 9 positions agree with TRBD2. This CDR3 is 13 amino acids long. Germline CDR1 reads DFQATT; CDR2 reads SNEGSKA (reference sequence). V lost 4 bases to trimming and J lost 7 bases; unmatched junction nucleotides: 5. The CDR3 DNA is TGCAGTGCTACCGGGACTAGCAGGAATGAGCAGTTCTTC. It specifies CSATGTSRNEQFF.

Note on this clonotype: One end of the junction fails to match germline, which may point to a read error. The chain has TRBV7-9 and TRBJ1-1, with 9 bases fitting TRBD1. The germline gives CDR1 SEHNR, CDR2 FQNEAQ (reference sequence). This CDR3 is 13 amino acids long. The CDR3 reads CASSWTGDTDAFF. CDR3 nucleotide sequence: TGTGCCAGCAGCTGGACAGGGGACACTGACGCTTTCTTT.

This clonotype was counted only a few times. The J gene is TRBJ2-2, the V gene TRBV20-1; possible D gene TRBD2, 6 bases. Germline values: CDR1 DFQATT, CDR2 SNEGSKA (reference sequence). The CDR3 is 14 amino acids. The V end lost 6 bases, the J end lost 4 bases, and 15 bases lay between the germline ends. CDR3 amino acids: CSAYRLAITGELFF. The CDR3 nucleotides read TGCAGTGCCTATAGGCTAGCGATCACCGGGGAGCTGTTTTTT.

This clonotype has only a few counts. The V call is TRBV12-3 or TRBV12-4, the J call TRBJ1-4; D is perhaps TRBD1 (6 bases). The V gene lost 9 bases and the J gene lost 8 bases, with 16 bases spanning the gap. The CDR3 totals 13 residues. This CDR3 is CASYRGAHEKLFF. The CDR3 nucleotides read TGTGCCAGTTACCGGGGGGCGCACGAAAAACTGTTTTTT.

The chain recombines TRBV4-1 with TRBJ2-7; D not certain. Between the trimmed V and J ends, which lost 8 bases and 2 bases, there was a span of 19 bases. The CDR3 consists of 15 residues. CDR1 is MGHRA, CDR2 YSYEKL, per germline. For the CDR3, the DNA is TGCGCCAGCCTCGAACACGGCCAACCCGCCTACGAGCAGTACTTC. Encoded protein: CASLEHGQPAYEQYF.

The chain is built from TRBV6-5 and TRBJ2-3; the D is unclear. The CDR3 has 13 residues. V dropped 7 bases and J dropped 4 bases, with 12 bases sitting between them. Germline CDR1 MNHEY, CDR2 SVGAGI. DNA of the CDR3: TGTGCCAGCACGGCTCATCGCTCAGATACGCAGTATTTT. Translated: CASTAHRSDTQYF.

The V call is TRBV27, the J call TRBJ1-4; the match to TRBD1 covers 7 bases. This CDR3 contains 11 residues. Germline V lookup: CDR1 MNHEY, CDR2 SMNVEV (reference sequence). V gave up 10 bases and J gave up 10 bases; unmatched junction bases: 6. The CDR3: CATQGGGKLFF. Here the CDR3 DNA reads TGTGCCACCCAGGGGGGGGGAAAACTGTTTTTT.

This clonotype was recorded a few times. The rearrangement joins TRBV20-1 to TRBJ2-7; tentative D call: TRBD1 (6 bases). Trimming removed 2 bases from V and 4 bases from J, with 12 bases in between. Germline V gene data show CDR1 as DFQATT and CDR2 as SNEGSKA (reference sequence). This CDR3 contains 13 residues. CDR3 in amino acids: CSARRNREYEQYF. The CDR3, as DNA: TGCAGTGCTAGACGGAACAGGGAATACGAGCAGTACTTC.